Below are 10 T cell receptor beta chains sequenced from a single sample in a study of technical replicates of blood from a handful of donors. Generated by immunoSEQ multiplex PCR, the TCRdb table keeps only in-frame clones and is missing some. Of 70,000 to 85,000 clones listed, approximately 97% are singletons. Sequencing used T cells isolated from PBMCs. These receptors all come from a human donor in good health.

The rearrangement joins TRBV27 to TRBJ2-5; a possible D gene is TRBD1 (5 bases). V shed 3 bases and J shed 1 base, with 12 bases lying between them. Per the germline V gene, CDR1 is MNHEY and CDR2 is SMNVEV (reference sequence). This CDR3 contains 15 residues. CDR3 residues: CASSFKGRLQETQYF. For the CDR3, the DNA is TGTGCCAGCAGTTTTAAGGGGCGTCTCCAAGAGACCCAGTACTTC.

The chain recombines TRBV7-9 with TRBJ2-5; TRBD1 might be the D (6 bases). The germline gives CDR1 SEHNR, CDR2 FQNEAQ (reference sequence). The CDR3 spans 14 residues. The V gene lost 5 bases and the J gene lost 5 bases, with 15 bases spanning the gap. The CDR3 loop is CASSRGTFSETQYF. The CDR3 DNA reads as TGTGCCAGCAGCAGAGGGACATTTTCGGAGACCCAGTACTTC. Complete variable domain (other parts from reference TRBV7-9 and TRBJ2-5): DTGVSQNPRHKITKRGQNVTFRCDPISEHNRLYWYRQTLGQGPEFLTYFQNEAQLEKSRLLSDRFSAERPKGSFSTLEIQRTEQGDSAMYLCASSRGTFSETQYFGPGTRLLVL.

The genes are TRBV9 and TRBJ1-5; no firm D call. Trimming pared 2 bases from V and 6 bases from J, leaving 9 bases between. The CDR3 is 13 residues long. Germline CDR1 and CDR2: SGDLS and YYNGEE. CDR3 coding DNA: TGTGCCAGCAGCGTGGCAGAGGGTCAGCCCCAGCATTTT. It codes for CASSVAEGQPQHF.

This clone has just one count. This chain connects TRBV28 to TRBJ1-1; unclear D gene. The germline V gene encodes CDR1 MDHEN and CDR2 SYDVKM. This CDR3 comprises 14 residues. Trimming removed 4 bases from V and 0 bases from J, with 9 bases in between. CDR3 sequence: CASSSIDMNTEAFF. Here the CDR3 DNA reads TGTGCCAGCAGTTCGATAGATATGAACACTGAAGCTTTCTTT.

The chain couples TRBV28 to TRBJ1-5; TRBD1 matches at 8 bases. The CDR3 has 17 amino acids. Looked up from germline, CDR1 is MDHEN and CDR2 is SYDVKM. The V gene end was trimmed by 7 bases and the J gene end by 0 bases; junction bases not matched to a gene: 11. Here the CDR3 reads CASIGQGAHYSNQPQHF. CDR3 nucleotides: TGTGCCAGCATAGGCCAGGGGGCCCATTATAGCAATCAGCCCCAGCATTTT. Based on the CDR3 plus reference TRBV28 and TRBJ1-5, the full variable domain is DVKVTQSSRYLVKRTGEKVFLECVQDMDHENMFWYRQDPGLGLRLIYFSYDVKMKEKGDIPEGYSVSREKKERFSLILESASTNQTSMYLCASIGQGAHYSNQPQHFGDGTRLSIL.

The chain couples TRBV10-2 to TRBJ2-7; 8 nucleotides line up with TRBD2. The CDR3 length is 14 residues. Looked up from germline, CDR1 is WSHSY and CDR2 is SAAADI. V dropped 6 bases and J dropped 7; count of bases not matched to a gene: 11. In DNA form, the CDR3 reads TGCGCCAGCAGGGCGGGACTAGATTCGTTAGAGCAGTACTTC. It yields the protein CASRAGLDSLEQYF.

This clone came up once. The chain links TRBV11-2 to TRBJ2-2; D may be TRBD2 (6 bases). Trimming removed 5 bases from V and 4 bases from J, with 14 bases in between. The CDR3 has 15 amino acids. Germline CDR1 SGHAT, CDR2 FQNNGV. The CDR3 loop is CASSRAGRGTGELFF. In DNA form, the CDR3 reads TGTGCCAGCAGCAGGGCCGGGCGGGGCACCGGGGAGCTGTTTTTT.

The rearrangement links TRBV19 to TRBJ2-1; the match to TRBD2 covers 11 bases. The CDR3 has 16 residues. The V gene end was trimmed by 7 bases and the J gene end by 4 bases; junction bases not matched to a gene: 9. Germline CDR1 is LNHDA and CDR2 is SQIVND (reference sequence). The CDR3 region is CASTSLLAGGYNEQFF. The DNA for the CDR3 is TGTGCCAGTACCTCCCTGTTAGCGGGAGGGTACAATGAGCAGTTCTTC.

This rearrangement joins TRBV5-1 to TRBJ2-7; TRBD2 might be the D (6 bases). The ends were cut back, 6 bases at V and 5 bases at J, with 18 bases in the middle. The germline V gene encodes CDR1 SGHRS and CDR2 YFSETQ. The CDR3 has 14 amino acids. This chain's CDR3 is CASKILGTSHEQYF. CDR3 DNA sequence: TGCGCCAGCAAAATTTTGGGGACTTCCCACGAGCAGTACTTC. The whole variable domain, filled in from reference TRBV5-1 and TRBJ2-7, reads KAGVTQTPRYLIKTRGQQVTLSCSPISGHRSVSWYQQTPGQGLQFLFEYFSETQRNKGNFPGRFSGRQFSNSRSEMNVSTLELGDSALYLCASKILGTSHEQYFGPGTRLTVT.

The chain links TRBV7-2 to TRBJ2-7; 7 bases map to TRBD2. The CDR3 has 14 amino acids. Trimming removed 3 bases from V and 3 bases from J; junction bases left unmatched: 5. CDR1 is SGHTA and CDR2 is FQGNSA in the germline V gene. The CDR3 DNA reads TGTGCCAGCAGCTTTAGCGGGCAATACTACGAGCAGTACTTC. This codes for CASSFSGQYYEQYF.